The clone carrying this TCR beta chain was picked up a small number of times. Each CDR3 protein gets one entry after TCRdb re-called the 5' RACE reads with MiXCR. The sample records roughly 40,000 distinct CDR3 sequences, about 4.9% being singletons. This specimen belongs to a study of early T cells in non-severe SARS-CoV-2 infection. About the study: The input, bulk RNA from unsorted whole blood, was sequenced, and chains were unpaired.

V lost 0 bases and J lost 7; bases outside the gene matches: 8. The CDR3 is 16 residues long. The germline gives CDR1 SEHNR, CDR2 FQNEAQ (reference sequence). Source material: whole blood. The rearrangement joins TRBV7-9 to TRBJ2-2; 7 nucleotides agree with TRBD2. This TCR derives from an adult who was a healthcare worker with PCR-confirmed SARS-CoV-2 infection or an uninfected control (not recorded which). The CDR3 reads CASSLATGGSVGELFF. The DNA of the CDR3 is TGTGCCAGCAGCTTAGCAACCGGCGGGAGTGTCGGGGAGCTGTTTTTT.